Shown below are 23 T cell receptor beta chains from a single sample sequenced in a study of T cell clones after liver transplantation. Using immunoSEQ multiplex PCR, the repertoire was profiled, and TCRdb retains in-frame clones only, with some absent. Here the sample spans tens of thousands of clones, roughly 70% being singletons. The sample consisted of CD4+ T cells from blood, taken at the approximately 15-month timepoint. The receptors were sampled from a human patient who received a liver transplant. T cells may partly derive from the graft donor.

The chain is built from TRBV21-1 and TRBJ2-7; TRBD2, the table's D call, lacks a check against the DNA. TRBV21-1 is a documented pseudogene. This CDR3 is 14 amino acids long. The DNA of the CDR3 is TGTGCCAGCAGCAAAGCTGCGGGAAACTACGAGCAGTACTTC. Protein product: CASSKAAGNYEQYF.

The chain couples TRBV29-1 to TRBJ1-5, with TRBD1 as a possible D gene (5 bases). This CDR3 spans 12 amino acids. Germline-derived CDR1 and CDR2 are SQVTM and ANQGSEA. The V end lost 6 bases, the J end lost 8 bases, and 14 bases lay between the germline ends. CDR3 residues: CSVVISGEPQHF. Written as DNA, the CDR3 is TGCAGCGTGGTTATATCGGGGGAGCCCCAGCATTTT.

This clone was observed a few times. The chain is built from TRBV6-5 and TRBJ1-1, with D unresolved. V was cut by 6 bases and J by 4 bases, with 18 bases left in between. CDR1 and CDR2 from the germline V gene are MNHEY and SVGAGI. This CDR3 has 15 residues. The chain's CDR3 is CASRKGRFEGTEAFF. Here the CDR3 DNA reads TGTGCCAGCAGAAAGGGTCGGTTTGAGGGCACTGAAGCTTTCTTT.

This chain links TRBV27 with TRBJ2-6; D ambiguous. Germline CDR1 and CDR2: MNHEY and SMNVEV (reference sequence). The CDR3 has 12 residues. V dropped 8 bases and J dropped 2 bases, with 4 bases sitting between them. CDR3 sequence reads: CASGTGANVLTF. CDR3 DNA: TGTGCCAGCGGGACTGGGGCCAACGTCCTGACTTTC.

The chain joins TRBV10-3 to TRBJ2-7, with 11 bases identical to TRBD2. The CDR3 runs 15 residues. Trimming at V came to 3 bases and at J to 6 bases, leaving 7 bases not matched to a gene. The germline V gene encodes CDR1 ENHRY and CDR2 SYGVKD. The CDR3 sequence: CAISEGGLAVGEQYV. Written as DNA, the CDR3 is TGTGCCATCAGTGAAGGGGGACTAGCGGTGGGCGAGCAGTACGTC.

The chain recombines TRBV7-9 with TRBJ2-5; possibly TRBD1 for D (5 bases). Germline CDR1 reads SEHNR; CDR2 reads FQNEAQ (reference sequence). CDR3 length: 12 amino acids. V lost 8 bases and J lost 1, with 8 bases in between. The CDR3 DNA sequence: TGTGCCAGCCGACAGACCCAAGAGACCCAGTACTTC. Translation gives CASRQTQETQYF.

The chain carries TRBV6-1 and TRBJ2-1; D unclear. Trimming stripped 6 bases from V and 2 bases from J, with 5 bases between. Germline V CDR1 and CDR2: MNHNS, SASEGT. This CDR3 has 12 residues. CDR3 residues: CASRGTYNEQFF. The CDR3, as DNA: TGTGCCAGCAGGGGAACCTACAATGAGCAGTTCTTC.

CDR3 residues: CASSLLAGAENEQFF. The CDR3 coding sequence is TGCGCCAGCAGCTTGTTAGCGGGGGCCGAGAATGAGCAGTTCTTC. This rearrangement joins TRBV5-1 to TRBJ2-1; TRBD2 agrees at 9 bases. The CDR3 spans 15 residues. Germline CDR1 is SGHRS and CDR2 is YFSETQ. V shed 1 base and J 7 bases; nucleotides not matched to a gene: 6.

The genes are TRBV7-8 and TRBJ1-3, with D hard to call. Germline V gene data show CDR1 as SGHVS and CDR2 as FQNEAQ. There are 15 residues in the CDR3. Trimming cost V 4 bases and J 4 bases, with 14 bases left between them. In DNA form, the CDR3 reads TGTGCCAGCAGCTCATACCGGGCCCCAGGAAACACCATATATTTT. Protein product: CASSSYRAPGNTIYF.

The chain joins TRBV2 to TRBJ2-5, with D possibly called TRBD1 or TRBD2 (6 bases each). The CDR3 contains 15 residues. V was pared by 6 bases and J by 5 bases, with 19 bases between. CDR1 and CDR2 (germline): SNHLY, FYNNEI. The CDR3 DNA reads TGTGCCAGCAGCCGCCGTTGGGGGGCCGGGGAGACCCAGTACTTC. As protein: CASSRRWGAGETQYF.

The genes are TRBV25-1 and TRBJ2-2; D is ambiguous. The CDR3 consists of 15 residues. Trimming cost V 5 bases and J 3 bases, with 13 bases left between them. In germline, CDR1 is MGHDK, CDR2 SYGVNS. The CDR3 sequence: CASSTTFSDTGELFF. The CDR3 region has the DNA TGTGCCAGCAGTACCACATTTAGTGACACCGGGGAGCTGTTTTTT.

The chain combines TRBV30 with TRBJ2-1, with 13 bases that match TRBD2. The CDR3 is 15 amino acids. CDR1 GTSNPN and CDR2 SVGIG come from the germline V gene (reference sequence). Losses at the gene ends were 7 bases for V and 9 bases for J; bases not matched to a gene: 12. CDR3 region: CASTTSGGTEGEQFF. CDR3 sequence (DNA): TGTGCCTCAACGACTAGCGGGGGGACGGAGGGTGAGCAGTTCTTC.

With respect to this clone: The DNA is left out, because the CDR3 cannot be placed on it with certainty; the CDR3 is given as TCRdb lists it. The chain uses TRBV28 and TRBJ2-3. The CDR3 length equals 13 residues, ends included. Germline V gene sequence: CDR1 MDHEN, CDR2 SYDVKM. The CDR3: CASILGGTDTQYF.

This CDR3 is CASSEQGPTSPLHF. DNA for the CDR3: TGTGCCAGCAGTGAGCAGGGGCCTACCTCACCCCTCCACTTT. This sequence joins TRBV6-1 and TRBJ1-6; TRBD1 is a possible D gene (6 bases). Germline V gene data show CDR1 as MNHNS and CDR2 as SASEGT. Trimming removed 3 bases at V and 10 bases at J, with 13 bases between. The CDR3 runs to 14 residues.

The CDR3 nucleotides read TGCGCCAGCAGCTTGACCGACTATGGCTACACCTTC. It yields the protein CASSLTDYGYTF. This chain uses TRBV5-1 with TRBJ1-2; no definite D call. CDR1 SGHRS and CDR2 YFSETQ come from the germline V gene. CDR3 size: 12 residues. Trimming cost V 1 base and J 3 bases, with 4 bases left between them.

The chain combines TRBV30 with TRBJ2-1; possibly TRBD1 or TRBD2 for D (5 bases each). Trimming stripped 2 bases from V and 12 bases from J, with 17 bases between. Germline CDR1 GTSNPN, CDR2 SVGIG (reference sequence). This CDR3 is built from 13 residues. CDR3 loop: CAWSTQVGDMQFF. The CDR3, as DNA: TGTGCCTGGAGTACCCAGGTGGGGGATATGCAGTTCTTC.

The chain recombines TRBV5-4 with TRBJ2-5; TRBD2 matches at 9 bases. The CDR3 sequence is 16 residues long. The trim removed 7 bases at V and 2 bases at J, leaving 12 bases unmatched. Per the germline V gene, CDR1 is SGHNT and CDR2 is YYREEE (reference sequence). CDR3 sequence reads: CASGRGGLQRQETQYF. CDR3 DNA: TGTGCCAGCGGGCGGGGGGGCCTTCAAAGGCAAGAGACCCAGTACTTC.

This clone has just a few counts. The CDR3 bases are TGTGCCAGCAGCCCACCCTACAGGGGTGGCTACACCTTC. Translating it yields CASSPPYRGGYTF. The rearrangement joins TRBV11-2 to TRBJ1-2, with TRBD1 matching 7 bases. Germline V gene sequence: CDR1 SGHAT, CDR2 FQNNGV. V dropped 5 bases and J dropped 7; count of bases not matched to a gene: 7. This CDR3 contains 13 residues.

The chain employs TRBV28 and TRBJ1-1, with 10 bases fitting TRBD1. Germline lookup yields CDR1 MDHEN and CDR2 SYDVKM. V was pared by 6 bases and J by 12 bases, with 7 bases of the junction left unmatched. The CDR3 is 12 amino acids. In DNA form, the CDR3 reads TGTGCCAGCAGCATGGGACAGGGGATGTCTTTCTTT. Translated: CASSMGQGMSFF.

This clone was detected only a few times. V is TRBV7-9 and J is TRBJ2-3; 7 nucleotides align to TRBD1. The CDR3 loop spans 15 amino acids. Germline-derived CDR1 and CDR2 are SEHNR and FQNEAQ (reference sequence). With V trimmed by 4 bases and J by 0 bases, 4 bases remained unmatched. This CDR3 is CASSSTGTSTDTQYF. In DNA form, the CDR3 reads TGTGCCAGCAGCTCGACAGGGACAAGCACAGATACGCAGTATTTT.

The chain has TRBV5-1 and TRBJ2-3; no definite D call. The CDR3 totals 13 residues. The germline V and J ends were trimmed by 4 bases and 2 bases, with 8 bases remaining between them. Germline values: CDR1 SGHRS, CDR2 YFSETQ. CDR3 DNA: TGCGCCAGCAGCCCTACCCCCACAGATACGCAGTATTTT. Translation: CASSPTPTDTQYF.

There are a few counts of this clone. CDR3 residues: CSVEGQANTEAFF. CDR3 bases: TGCAGCGTTGAGGGGCAGGCGAACACTGAAGCTTTCTTT. This chain connects TRBV29-1 to TRBJ1-1, with a weak D call TRBD1 (5 bases). Germline V CDR1 and CDR2: SQVTM, ANQGSEA. The CDR3 is made up of 13 amino acids. V lost 3 bases, J lost 1 base, and 9 bases lay in between. Looking up the rest from reference TRBV29-1 and TRBJ1-1 gives the full variable domain: SAVISQKPSRDICQRGTSLTIQCQVDSQVTMMFWYRQQPGQSLTLIATANQGSEATYESGFVIDKFPISRPNLTFSTLTVSNMSPEDSSIYLCSVEGQANTEAFFGQGTRLTVV.

This clone occurred many times. The chain is built from TRBV10-3 and TRBJ1-1; no reliable D call. This CDR3 contains 13 residues. From germline, CDR1 is ENHRY and CDR2 SYGVKD. V dropped 10 bases and J dropped 5 bases, with 17 bases sitting between them. This chain's CDR3 is CATHIGLGTEAFF. CDR3 sequence (DNA): TGTGCCACCCATATCGGTCTGGGGACTGAAGCTTTCTTT.